Presented here are 4 T cell receptor beta chains from one specimen sequenced in a study of cytomegalovirus exposure and HLA in healthy donors. Sequencing used immunoSEQ multiplex PCR; TCRdb keeps in-frame clones, though not all of them. Here the sample spans 150,000 to 200,000 clones, approximately 96% being singletons. Sequencing input: PBMCs. The receptors were gathered from a woman between 18 and 29 years old in good health and CMV-seronegative.

The V call is TRBV18, the J call TRBJ1-2, with D tentatively TRBD1 (6 bases). The V gene lost 3 bases and the J gene lost 8 bases, with 13 bases spanning the gap. This CDR3 comprises 13 residues. From germline, CDR1 is KGHSH and CDR2 LQKENI. The CDR3 DNA follows: TGTGCCAGCTCACCCTTCAGGGGCGGCGGCTACACCTTC. Protein product: CASSPFRGGGYTF.

This CDR3 is CASSAERGGNEQFF. In nucleotides, the CDR3 is TGTGCCAGCAGCGCAGAGCGGGGGGGCAATGAGCAGTTCTTC. The chain joins TRBV9 to TRBJ2-1, with TRBD2 matching over 10 bases. Trimming cost V 3 bases and J 6 bases; bases outside gene matches: 3. CDR1 and CDR2 (germline): SGDLS, YYNGEE. The CDR3 consists of 14 residues.

This chain uses TRBV5-8 with TRBJ2-1; D is unclear. The CDR3 has 13 residues. With 4 bases removed from V and 3 bases from J, the gap between germline ends came to 8 bases. Per the germline V gene, CDR1 is SGHTS and CDR2 is YDEGEE. This CDR3 is CASSLLLYNEQFF. CDR3 sequence (DNA): TGTGCCAGCAGCCTACTCCTCTACAATGAGCAGTTCTTC.

This chain joins TRBV15 and TRBJ2-5, with no clear D. V shed 5 bases and J shed 4 bases, with 8 bases lying between them. Germline CDR1 and CDR2: LNHNV and YYDKDF (reference sequence). This CDR3 has 12 residues. The CDR3 loop reads CATSGSIETQYF. CDR3 coding DNA: TGTGCCACCAGCGGCTCCATAGAGACCCAGTACTTC.